Sequencing of this TCR beta chain was carried out in a study of blood T cell repertoires in COVID-19. The CDR3 runs 16 residues. V shed 0 bases and J 5 bases; nucleotides not matched to a gene: 10. Germline V gene sequence: CDR1 MNHEY, CDR2 SVGEGT. The protocol was immunoSEQ multiplex PCR, while the TCRdb copy is restricted to in-frame clones and leaves out a portion. Here the sample spans 190,000 or so clones, around 85% being singletons. In terms of age and location, participants ranged from about 18 to 90 years and lived in about two dozen US areas. Assignment of participants to cohorts was predicated upon participant-reported clinical history. All recovered Cohort 3 donors got two negative PCRs, got clearance, or saw symptom resolution.

V gene TRBV6-2 or TRBV6-3 combines with J gene TRBJ2-7, with 7 bases lining up with TRBD1. The sample consisted of PBMCs or T cells enriched from blood (not recorded which). The clonotype was recovered from a man aged 35-49 years who had recovered from COVID-19. CDR3 in DNA: TGTGCCAGCAGTTACTCTCCGGACAGGCGCCCTAACGAGCAGTACTTC. Translating gives CASSYSPDRRPNEQYF.